This TCR beta chain comes out of a study of blood T cell repertoires in COVID-19. Study-wide background: Acute and convalescent COVID-19 specimens originated in the United States, Italy and Spain.

In the original processing: Estimates of nucleated cell counts were drawn from the amplification of reference gene primers. Using immunoSEQ multiplex PCR, the repertoire was profiled, and TCRdb retains in-frame clones only, with some absent. V and J calls and clone size are those listed in that table; D and trimming were worked out from the DNA. The sample has about 220,000 clones, about 80% seen once; the top ten hold approximately 2.9%. With V trimmed by 6 bases and J by 1 base, 3 bases remained unmatched. The CDR3 sequence is 14 residues long. Germline loops: CDR1 SGHRS, CDR2 YFSETQ. Sequencing was done on a sample of peripheral blood. This sequence joins TRBV5-1 and TRBJ2-1, with 8 bases lining up with TRBD1. This clonotype originated in a woman between 25 and 40 years old who had recovered from COVID-19. CDR3 DNA: TGCGCCAGCACCGGGACAGGATCCTACAATGAGCAGTTCTTC. The encoded protein is CASTGTGSYNEQFF.